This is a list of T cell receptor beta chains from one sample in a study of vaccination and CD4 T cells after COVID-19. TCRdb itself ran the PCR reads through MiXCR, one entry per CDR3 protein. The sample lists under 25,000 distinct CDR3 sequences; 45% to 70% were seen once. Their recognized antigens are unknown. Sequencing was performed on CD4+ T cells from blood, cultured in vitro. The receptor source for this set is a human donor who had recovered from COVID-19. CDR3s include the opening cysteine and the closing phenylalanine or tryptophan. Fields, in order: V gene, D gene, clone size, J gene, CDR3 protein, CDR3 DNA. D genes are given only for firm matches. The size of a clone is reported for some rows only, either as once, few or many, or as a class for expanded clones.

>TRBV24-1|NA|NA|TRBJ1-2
CATSDSRSNYGYTF
TGTGCCACCAGTGACAGTCGGTCCAACTATGGCTACACCTTC
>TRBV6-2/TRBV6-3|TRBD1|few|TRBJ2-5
CASSFDRGVRYF
TGTGCCAGCAGTTTCGACAGGGGGGTAAGGTACTTC
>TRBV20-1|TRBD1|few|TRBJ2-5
CSATGTGEQETQYF
TGCAGTGCAACGGGGACAGGGGAACAAGAGACCCAGTACTTC
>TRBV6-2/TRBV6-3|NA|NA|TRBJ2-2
CASRPGSNTGELFF
TGTGCCAGCCGCCCAGGGTCGAACACCGGGGAGCTGTTTTTT
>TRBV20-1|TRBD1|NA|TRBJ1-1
CSARDPRGQGGTEAFF
TGCAGTGCTAGAGATCCACGTGGACAGGGAGGAACTGAAGCTTTCTTT
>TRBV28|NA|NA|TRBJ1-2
CASSFVTATNGYTF
TGTGCCAGCAGTTTCGTGACAGCTACTAATGGCTACACCTTC
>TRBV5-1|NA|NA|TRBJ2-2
CASSFGDTGELFF
TGCGCCAGCAGCTTTGGAGACACCGGGGAGCTGTTTTTT
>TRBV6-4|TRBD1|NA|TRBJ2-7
CASSDSYLSGGYEQYF
TGTGCCAGCAGTGACTCGTATCTGTCAGGGGGCTACGAGCAGTACTTC
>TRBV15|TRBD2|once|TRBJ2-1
CATSRDLGLEQFF
TGTGCCACCAGCAGAGATCTGGGACTAGAGCAGTTCTTC
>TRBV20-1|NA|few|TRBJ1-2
CSAVDDRMDGYTF
TGCAGTGCTGTCGACGACAGGATGGATGGCTACACCTTC
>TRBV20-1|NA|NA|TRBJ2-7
CSARKDNYEQYF
TGCAGTGCTAGAAAAGACAACTACGAGCAGTACTTC
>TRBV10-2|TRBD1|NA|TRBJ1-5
CASSESTGAGGRQPQHF
TGCGCCAGCAGTGAATCGACCGGGGCAGGGGGTCGTCAGCCCCAGCATTTT
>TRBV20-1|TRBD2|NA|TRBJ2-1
CSARLAVNNEQFF
TGCAGTGCTAGACTAGCGGTGAACAATGAGCAGTTCTTC
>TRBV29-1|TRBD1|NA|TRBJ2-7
CSAFRDRASEQYF
TGCAGCGCTTTCCGGGACAGGGCCTCCGAGCAGTACTTC
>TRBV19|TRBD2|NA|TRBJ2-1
CASRGTSGTHAYNEQFF
TGTGCCAGCCGGGGGACTAGCGGGACCCACGCCTACAATGAGCAGTTCTTC
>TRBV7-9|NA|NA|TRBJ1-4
CASSLGASPGREKLFF
TGTGCCAGCAGCTTAGGAGCGTCACCCGGTAGGGAAAAACTGTTTTTT
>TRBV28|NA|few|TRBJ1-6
CASSLGSHQDSPLHF
TGTGCCAGCAGTTTGGGCAGCCATCAAGATTCACCCCTCCACTTT
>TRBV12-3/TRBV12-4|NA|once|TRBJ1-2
CASSSDGGEDGGYTF
TGTGCCAGCAGTAGCGACGGAGGGGAGGATGGGGGCTACACCTTC
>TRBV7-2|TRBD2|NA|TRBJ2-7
CASSPRLAGEGDEQYF
TGTGCCAGCAGCCCCCGACTAGCGGGAGAAGGCGACGAGCAGTACTTC
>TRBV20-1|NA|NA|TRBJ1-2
CSAVIQASGNGYTF
TGCAGTGCTGTAATCCAGGCGTCGGGAAATGGCTACACCTTC
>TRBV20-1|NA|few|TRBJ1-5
CSAVEGDSTDAQHF
TGCAGTGCTGTTGAGGGCGATAGTACCGACGCCCAGCATTTT
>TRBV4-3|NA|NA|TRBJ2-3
CASSQPRGGGDTQYF
TGCGCCAGCAGCCAACCCCGAGGGGGAGGAGATACGCAGTATTTT
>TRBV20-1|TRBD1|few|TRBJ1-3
CSARDSSGNTIYF
TGCAGTGCCCGGGACAGCTCTGGAAACACCATATATTTT
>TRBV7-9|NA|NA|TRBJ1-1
CASSPEGWDTEAFF
TGTGCCAGCAGCCCGGAGGGGTGGGACACTGAAGCTTTCTTT
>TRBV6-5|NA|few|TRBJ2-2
CASSYGAPNTGELFF
TGTGCCAGCAGTTACGGAGCGCCGAACACCGGGGAGCTGTTTTTT
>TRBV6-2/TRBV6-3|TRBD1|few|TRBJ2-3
CASSYRWTGGTDTQYF
TGTGCCAGCAGTTACAGATGGACAGGGGGCACAGATACGCAGTATTTT
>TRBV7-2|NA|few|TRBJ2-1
CASTLWLDLSYNEQFF
TGTGCCAGCACCCTATGGCTTGATTTATCCTACAATGAGCAGTTCTTC
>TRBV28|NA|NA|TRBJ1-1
CASSKGGERNTEAFF
TGTGCCAGCAGTAAAGGAGGTGAGAGGAACACTGAAGCTTTCTTT
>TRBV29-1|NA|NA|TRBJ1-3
CSVVGGTSDSGNTIYF
TGCAGCGTTGTTGGGGGGACTTCCGACTCTGGAAACACCATATATTTT
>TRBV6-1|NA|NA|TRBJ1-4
CASSPQGSTNEKLFF
TGTGCCAGCAGTCCCCAGGGATCCACTAATGAAAAACTGTTTTTT
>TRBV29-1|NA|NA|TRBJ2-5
CSVVPQETQYF
TGCAGCGTTGTCCCCCAAGAGACCCAGTACTTC
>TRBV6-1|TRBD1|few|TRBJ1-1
CASRPGQGSNTEAFF
TGTGCCAGCAGACCTGGACAGGGCTCGAACACTGAAGCTTTCTTT
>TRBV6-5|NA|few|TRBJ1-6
CASSYSMGGTIATLHF
TGTGCCAGCAGTTACTCGATGGGGGGGACTATCGCCACCCTCCACTTT
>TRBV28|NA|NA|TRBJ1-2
CASTTPSRDGYTF
TGTGCCAGCACTACCCCCAGCCGGGATGGCTACACCTTC
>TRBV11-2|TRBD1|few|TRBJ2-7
CASSLTGGSYEQYF
TGTGCCAGCAGCTTGACAGGGGGCTCCTACGAGCAGTACTTC
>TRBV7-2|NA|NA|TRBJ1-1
CASSRRSEAFF
TGTGCCAGCAGCCGGAGGTCTGAGGCTTTCTTT
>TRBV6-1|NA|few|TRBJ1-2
CASTLFRGDGYTF
TGTGCCAGCACCCTATTTCGGGGGGATGGCTACACCTTC